The source of this T cell receptor beta chain is a study of cytomegalovirus exposure and HLA in healthy donors. The germline CDR1 and CDR2 sequences are SGHVS and FQNEAQ. This CDR3 is built from 15 residues. V shed 0 bases and J 7 bases; nucleotides not matched to a gene: 4. 60 Vbeta and 13 Jbeta primers were used in PCR. Libraries were prepared by immunoSEQ multiplex PCR; TCRdb keeps only in-frame clonotypes and omits some of them. Seen here are approximately 94,000 clones, 60% to 85% observed once, and the top ten hold roughly 5%. Points on this clone: Its antigen is not identified.

Points from the study as a whole: In a later analysis, V- and J-gene trimming of beta chains associated with a DCLRE1C missense variant, replicated independently. Cytomegalovirus-associated status was assigned to about 180 TCR beta chains.

V and J are TRBV7-8 and TRBJ1-4, with 8 bases aligning to TRBD1. The sequenced sample consisted of PBMCs. This TCR was recovered from a man younger than 40 in good health and CMV-seropositive. CDR3 residues: CASSLATGVVEKLFF. The DNA for the CDR3 is TGTGCCAGCAGCTTAGCGACAGGGGTAGTTGAAAAACTGTTTTTT.